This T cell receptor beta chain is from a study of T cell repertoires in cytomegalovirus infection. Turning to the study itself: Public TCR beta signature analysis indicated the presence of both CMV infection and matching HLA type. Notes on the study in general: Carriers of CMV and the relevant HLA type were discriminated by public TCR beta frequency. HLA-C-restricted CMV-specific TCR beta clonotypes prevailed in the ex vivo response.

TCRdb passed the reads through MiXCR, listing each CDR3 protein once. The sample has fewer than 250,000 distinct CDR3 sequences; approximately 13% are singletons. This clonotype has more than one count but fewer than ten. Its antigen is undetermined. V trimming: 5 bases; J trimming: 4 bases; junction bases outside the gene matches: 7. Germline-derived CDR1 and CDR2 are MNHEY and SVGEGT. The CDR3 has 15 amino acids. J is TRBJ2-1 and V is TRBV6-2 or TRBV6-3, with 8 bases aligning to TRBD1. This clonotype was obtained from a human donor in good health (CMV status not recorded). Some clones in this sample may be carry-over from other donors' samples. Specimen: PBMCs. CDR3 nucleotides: TGTGCCAGCAGTCCGACAGGGGCCGCTTACAATGAGCAGTTCTTC. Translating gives CASSPTGAAYNEQFF.